This paragraph covers one TCR beta chain sequence. The antigen remains unidentified. Germline-derived CDR1 and CDR2 are KGHSH and LQKENI. V lost 2 bases and J 6 bases, leaving 17 bases between the germline ends. CDR3 length: 17 amino acids. The data stem from a study of T-cell reconstitution after alpha-beta-depleted transplantation in children. As it was prepared, the TCRbeta library received unique molecular identifiers. Each CDR3 protein gets one entry after TCRdb re-called the PCR reads with MiXCR. The table lists some 830,000 distinct CDR3 sequences, approximately 15% of them singletons, with roughly 5% in the top ten. Study results and caveats: The study reportedly traced alpha-beta T cells about two months after transplant to several hundred expanded graft clones. One year post-transplant, T-cell counts and diversity were largely derived from T cells produced anew.

V gene TRBV18 combines with J gene TRBJ1-6, with D unresolved. This receptor was taken from a male patient aged 10 to 17 who had a stem cell transplant for acute lymphoblastic leukemia, so the T cells may come from the graft donor. Here the sequenced sample was PBMCs, mostly from graft donor cells, taken 360 days after TCRalphabeta/CD19-depleted stem cell transplant. The CDR3 spells CASSPSAGSAANSPLHF. Written as DNA, the CDR3 is TGTGCCAGCTCACCAAGCGCGGGATCAGCCGCTAATTCACCCCTCCACTTT.